This TCR beta chain was obtained from a study of blood T cell repertoires in COVID-19. This clone appeared a single time. This CDR3 comprises 15 residues. The V and J ends lost 5 bases and 6 bases, in that order; junction bases with no gene match: 8. Germline loops: CDR1 GTSNPN, CDR2 SVGIG (reference sequence). As originally analysed: Reference gene primer amplification gave estimated nucleated cell counts. Produced via immunoSEQ multiplex PCR; TCRdb's table is partial and in-frame only. For V, J and clone size, that table is used; D and trimming come from the DNA. The sample gives around 190,000 clones, about 91% of which show up once; 9% to 12% is in the top ten.

Sequences were obtained from PBMCs or T cells enriched from blood (not recorded which). V is TRBV30 and J is TRBJ2-7, with TRBD2 matching over 15 bases. The TCR originated in a man younger than 30 with acute COVID-19. This chain's CDR3 is CAWESGLAGGSEQYF. The CDR3, as DNA: TGTGCCTGGGAGTCGGGACTAGCGGGAGGTAGCGAGCAGTACTTC.